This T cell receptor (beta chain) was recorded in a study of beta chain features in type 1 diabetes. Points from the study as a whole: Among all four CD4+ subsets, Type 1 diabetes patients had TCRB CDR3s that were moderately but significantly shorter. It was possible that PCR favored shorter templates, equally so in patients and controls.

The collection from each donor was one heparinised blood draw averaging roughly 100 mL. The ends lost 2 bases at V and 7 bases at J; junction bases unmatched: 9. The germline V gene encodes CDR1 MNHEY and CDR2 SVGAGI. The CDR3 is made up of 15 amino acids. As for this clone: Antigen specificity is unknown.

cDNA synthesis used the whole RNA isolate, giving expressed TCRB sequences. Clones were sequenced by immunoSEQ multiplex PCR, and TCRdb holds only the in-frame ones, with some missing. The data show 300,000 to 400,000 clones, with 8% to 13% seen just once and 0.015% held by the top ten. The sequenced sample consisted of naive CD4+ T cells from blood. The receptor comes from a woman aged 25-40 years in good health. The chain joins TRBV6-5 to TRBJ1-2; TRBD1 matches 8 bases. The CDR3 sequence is CASSYRSTGAFGYTF. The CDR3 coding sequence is TGTGCCAGCAGTTACAGGTCGACAGGGGCTTTTGGCTACACCTTC.